Below, one T cell receptor beta chain is given with its context. The sample originates from a study of control samples from healthy donors and cancer patients. This table comes from immunoSEQ multiplex PCR, and its TCRdb copy is limited to in-frame clones, with some not included. The profile shows over 100,000 clones, roughly 90% of them singletons. This sequence was found in a man in his forties in good health. Sequenced sample: blood.

Here the CDR3 reads CASSPTLSGGFYNEQFF. In DNA, the CDR3 is TGTGCCAGCAGCCCGACCCTTAGCGGGGGCTTCTACAATGAGCAGTTCTTC. V usage is TRBV5-4 and J usage is TRBJ2-1; 9 positions match TRBD2. The CDR3 is 17 residues long. The V and J ends lost 4 bases and 3 bases, in that order; junction bases with no gene match: 11. Germline CDR1 reads SGHNT; CDR2 reads YYREEE (reference sequence).